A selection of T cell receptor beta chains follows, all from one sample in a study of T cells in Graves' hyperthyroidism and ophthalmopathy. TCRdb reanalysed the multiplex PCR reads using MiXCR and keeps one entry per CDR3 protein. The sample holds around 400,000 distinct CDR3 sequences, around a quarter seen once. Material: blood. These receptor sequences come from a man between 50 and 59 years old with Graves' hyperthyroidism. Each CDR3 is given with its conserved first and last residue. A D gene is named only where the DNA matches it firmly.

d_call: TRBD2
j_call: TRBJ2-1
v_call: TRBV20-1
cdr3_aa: CSARALTPSGRYNEQFF

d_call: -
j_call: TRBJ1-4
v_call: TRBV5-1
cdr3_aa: CASSEDRWSNEKLFF

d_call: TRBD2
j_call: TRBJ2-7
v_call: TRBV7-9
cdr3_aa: CASSLVLREASYEQYF

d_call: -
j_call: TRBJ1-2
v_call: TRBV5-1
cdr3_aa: CASSLGNTGYGYTF

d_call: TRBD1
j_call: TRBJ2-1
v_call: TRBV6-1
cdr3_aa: CASSASGTGEFF

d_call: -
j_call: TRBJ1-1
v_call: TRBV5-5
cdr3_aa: CASNLGREAFF

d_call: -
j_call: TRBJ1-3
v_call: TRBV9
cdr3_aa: CASQDASGDTIYF

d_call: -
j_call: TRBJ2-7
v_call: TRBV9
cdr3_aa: CASSPRVRGYEQYF

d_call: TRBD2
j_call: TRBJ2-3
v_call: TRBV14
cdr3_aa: CASSQGLAVYAQYF

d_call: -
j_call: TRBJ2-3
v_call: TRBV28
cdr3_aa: CASNDPLGGVSYTQYF

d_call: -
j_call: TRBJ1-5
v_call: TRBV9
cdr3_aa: CASSTTQDQPQHF

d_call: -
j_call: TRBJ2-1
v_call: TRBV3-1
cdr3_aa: CASSQRQVADYNEQFF

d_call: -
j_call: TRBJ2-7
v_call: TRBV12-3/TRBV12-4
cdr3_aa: CASSLGLRGPGYEQYF

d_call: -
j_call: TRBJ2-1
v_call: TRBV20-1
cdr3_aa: CSATPRDGFRVASYNEQFF

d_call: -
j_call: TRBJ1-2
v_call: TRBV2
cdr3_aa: CASSERAEVYGYTF

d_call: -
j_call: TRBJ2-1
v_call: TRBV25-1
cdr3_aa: CASSVGRVSYNEQFF